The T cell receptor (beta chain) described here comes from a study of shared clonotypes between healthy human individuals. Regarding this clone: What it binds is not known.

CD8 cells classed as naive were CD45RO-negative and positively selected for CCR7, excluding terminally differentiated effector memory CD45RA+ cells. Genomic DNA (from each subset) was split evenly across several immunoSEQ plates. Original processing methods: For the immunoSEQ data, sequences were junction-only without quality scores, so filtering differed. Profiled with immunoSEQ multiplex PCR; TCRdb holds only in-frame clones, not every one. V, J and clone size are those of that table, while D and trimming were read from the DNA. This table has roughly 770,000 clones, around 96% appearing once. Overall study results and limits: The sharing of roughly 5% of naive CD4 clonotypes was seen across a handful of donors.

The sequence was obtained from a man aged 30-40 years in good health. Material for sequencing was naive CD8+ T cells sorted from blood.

CDR3 in DNA: TGTGCCAGCTCGACGGACTTCCCCAACAATGAGCAGTTCTTC. Its translation is CASSTDFPNNEQFF. This chain uses TRBV18 with TRBJ2-1; D is perhaps TRBD2 (5 bases). Germline values: CDR1 KGHSH, CDR2 LQKENI. The CDR3 has 14 residues. Trimming shortened V by 6 bases and J by 5 bases, and 14 bases separated the two germline ends.